The 15 T cell receptor beta chains given below trace back to one sample, sequenced in a study of glioma-infiltrating T cells. Amplification of TCR alpha and beta CDR3 regions from RNA used iRepertoire nested multiplex PCR. In TCRdb, the multiplex PCR reads were re-called with MiXCR into one record per CDR3 protein. This table has more than 95,000 distinct CDR3 sequences, around 29% appearing once. The sample taken for sequencing was glioma tissue, nonneoplastic brain tissue, or PBMCs (not recorded which). The source is a human donor with low-grade glioma or glioblastoma, undergoing nonglioma brain surgery, or in good health (not recorded which).

The sample holds many counts of this clonotype. The gene calls are TRBV7-2 and TRBJ2-1; unclear D gene. There are 14 residues in the CDR3. Germline assignment: CDR1 SGHTA and CDR2 FQGNSA. With 1 base removed from V and 5 bases from J, the gap between germline ends came to 9 bases. CDR3 loop: CASSLVGGNNEQFF. CDR3 coding DNA: TGTGCCAGCAGCTTAGTAGGCGGTAACAATGAGCAGTTCTTC.

About this clonotype: This sequence may be a read error, since a much larger clone differs from it by one base. The chain carries TRBV7-9 and TRBJ2-3, with 7 bases matching TRBD1. The CDR3 is 19 residues long. Per the germline V gene, CDR1 is SEHNR and CDR2 is FQNEAQ (reference sequence). V lost 5 bases and J lost 3; bases outside the gene matches: 20. The CDR3 protein is CASSTQERLKGAQTDTQYF. As DNA, the CDR3 is TGTGCCAGCAGCACCCAAGAACGATTAAAGGGGGCGCAGACAGATACGCAGTATTTT.

The chain uses TRBV7-2 and TRBJ2-5, with TRBD2 matching over 11 bases. With V trimmed by 5 bases and J by 9 bases, 23 bases remained unmatched. The CDR3 runs to 19 residues. CDR1 and CDR2 (germline): SGHTA, FQGNSA. The CDR3 DNA is TGTGCCAGCAGCGTCGGATGGAGGGGCACTAGCGGGAGTCATGGGTCCCAGTACTTC. This encodes CASSVGWRGTSGSHGSQYF.

This clonotype was observed once. Since a much larger clone is just one base distant, this may be a read error. The chain has TRBV4-1 and TRBJ1-4; a weak D match, TRBD1 (5 bases). Germline CDR1 MGHRA, CDR2 YSYEKL. This CDR3 has 17 amino acids. V was shortened by 5 bases and J by 10 bases, with 26 bases between the two germline ends. The DNA of the CDR3 is TGCGCCAGCAGCAAGGCAGGTCGGGGGAACCAGGGTGGAAAACTGTTTTTT. This encodes CASSKAGRGNQGGKLFF.

This clonotype was counted ten times or more. The V and J genes are TRBV27 and TRBJ2-6; D uncertain. Germline-derived CDR1 and CDR2 are MNHEY and SMNVEV (reference sequence). There are 14 residues in the CDR3. V lost 5 bases and J lost 0, with 5 bases in between. The CDR3 reads CASSQSSGANVLTF. CDR3 sequence (DNA): TGTGCCAGCAGTCAGAGCTCTGGGGCCAACGTCCTGACTTTC.

This clonotype was detected a few times. The chain combines TRBV12-3 or TRBV12-4 with TRBJ2-5, with D possibly matching TRBD1 (5 bases). V was trimmed by 5 bases and J by 5 bases, leaving 12 bases between them. CDR3 length equals 13 residues. The CDR3 coding sequence is TGTGCCAGCAGTAGACAGATTGGCGAGACCCAGTACTTC. Encoded protein: CASSRQIGETQYF.

Points on this clonotype: A much larger clone sits a single nucleotide away, making a read error possible. The chain carries TRBV29-1 and TRBJ1-1, with D unclear. Per germline, CDR1 SQVTM and CDR2 ANQGSEA. V was trimmed by 6 bases and J by 1 base, leaving 9 bases between them. This CDR3 contains 12 residues. CDR3 in DNA: TGCAGCGTGAACAGAAAGAACACTGAAGCTTTCTTT. Amino acid sequence: CSVNRKNTEAFF.

This clonotype was observed at least ten times. The chain uses TRBV6-4 and TRBJ1-1; D might be TRBD1 (5 bases). V was pared by 2 bases and J by 5 bases, with 9 bases between. Germline V CDR1 and CDR2: MRHNA, SNTAGT. The CDR3 extends over 13 amino acids. The DNA of the CDR3 is TGTGCCAGCAGTGACAATGGGGGGACTGAAGCTTTCTTT. This translates into CASSDNGGTEAFF.

In regard to this clonotype: A much larger clone differs by one base, so this may be a read error. This chain links TRBV7-9 with TRBJ1-1; D perhaps matches TRBD1 (5 bases). The germline CDR1 and CDR2 sequences are SEHNR and FQNEAQ (reference sequence). The CDR3 runs to 13 residues. In nucleotides, the CDR3 is TGTGCCAGCAGCTGGGACGTGAACACTAAAGCTTTCTTT. It specifies CASSWDVNTKAFF.

In this sample, this clonotype turned up a few times. This chain uses TRBV6-1 with TRBJ1-5; 11 nucleotides align to TRBD1. Germline CDR1 MNHNS, CDR2 SASEGT. V dropped 7 bases and J dropped 4; count of bases not matched to a gene: 3. This CDR3 contains 14 residues. As DNA, the CDR3 is TGTGCCAGCACCGGGACAGGGGGGAATCAGCCCCAGCATTTT. Its protein is CASTGTGGNQPQHF.

In its sample, this clonotype was seen many times. V is TRBV28 and J is TRBJ1-5; D is uncertain. The CDR3 is 14 amino acids. Per the germline V gene, CDR1 is MDHEN and CDR2 is SYDVKM. Between the trimmed V and J ends, which lost 3 bases and 0 bases, there was a span of 6 bases. As DNA, the CDR3 is TGTGCCAGCAGTTTCAGTCCTAGCAATCAGCCCCAGCATTTT. This encodes CASSFSPSNQPQHF. The variable domain in full, with the rest retrieved from reference TRBV28 and TRBJ1-5, is DVKVTQSSRYLVKRTGEKVFLECVQDMDHENMFWYRQDPGLGLRLIYFSYDVKMKEKGDIPEGYSVSREKKERFSLILESASTNQTSMYLCASSFSPSNQPQHFGDGTRLSIL.

This clonotype appeared many times. The J gene is TRBJ2-3, the V gene TRBV7-2; unclear D gene. CDR1 is SGHTA and CDR2 is FQGNSA in the germline V gene. V lost 5 bases and J 6 bases, leaving 9 bases between the germline ends. The CDR3 extends over 12 amino acids. The CDR3 nucleotides are TGTGCCAGCAGCCCACTTGTGGATACGCAGTATTTT. This gives the protein CASSPLVDTQYF.

This clonotype was seen ten or more times. This chain joins TRBV2 and TRBJ2-1, with D possibly TRBD2 on 6 matching bases. Looked up from germline, CDR1 is SNHLY and CDR2 is FYNNEI. The CDR3 covers 16 residues. V shed 4 bases and J shed 3 bases, with 16 bases lying between them. The CDR3 loop reads CASSVQGLSVYNEQFF. As DNA, the CDR3 is TGTGCCAGCAGTGTTCAAGGACTAAGCGTCTACAATGAGCAGTTCTTC. Full variable domain (rest looked up from reference TRBV2 and TRBJ2-1): EPEVTQTPSHQVTQMGQEVILRCVPISNHLYFYWYRQILGQKVEFLVSFYNNEISEKSEIFDDQFSVERPDGSNFTLKIRSTKLEDSAMYFCASSVQGLSVYNEQFFGPGTRLTVL.

This clonotype was detected ten times or more. The gene calls are TRBV18 and TRBJ1-5, with D hard to call. The CDR3 has 15 amino acids. The germline V gene has CDR1 KGHSH and CDR2 LQKENI. Trimming stripped 1 base from V and 2 bases from J, with 9 bases between. As DNA, the CDR3 is TGTGCCAGCTCACCACAGAAGGGTCGCAATCAGCCCCAGCATTTT. This translates into CASSPQKGRNQPQHF.

This clonotype was observed at least ten times. The chain employs TRBV20-1 and TRBJ1-5; unclear D gene. V shed 6 bases and J shed 1 base, with 7 bases lying between them. The CDR3 is 12 residues long. Germline V lookup: CDR1 DFQATT, CDR2 SNEGSKA (reference sequence). The chain's CDR3 is CSARTSNQPQHF. The CDR3 bases are TGCAGTGCAAGGACCAGCAATCAGCCCCAGCATTTT.